Listed below are T cell receptor beta chains from one sample, sequenced in a study of blood T cell repertoires in COVID-19. The data were produced by immunoSEQ multiplex PCR, yet TCRdb's version contains in-frame clones alone and is incomplete. Of 35,000 to 55,000 clones listed, under 95% are singletons. The specimen sequenced was peripheral blood. The receptors here all came from a man aged 70-80 years with active COVID-19. Both conserved end residues are trimmed from each CDR3. The order of the fields is clone size, J gene, V gene, D gene, CDR3 protein. D genes are given only for firm matches. A row's size may be missing; if present it is once, few, many or a size class.

. | TRBJ1-2 | TRBV6-5 | . | ASSYQSRGGYT
few | TRBJ1-6 | TRBV7-9 | . | ASSLGDTGNSPLH
. | TRBJ1-4 | TRBV11-3 | . | ASSPREANEKLF
. | TRBJ1-1 | TRBV6-2/TRBV6-3 | . | ASSYSQGWDTEAF
. | TRBJ1-1 | TRBV28 | . | ASSPSGRGYTEAF
. | TRBJ1-2 | TRBV19 | . | ASSLGGTNYGYT
. | TRBJ2-7 | TRBV30 | . | AWSRNYEQY
. | TRBJ1-2 | TRBV27 | . | ASSLSYRDLYGYT
. | TRBJ2-1 | TRBV2 | TRBD2 | ASSPGTSGYYNEQF
. | TRBJ2-5 | TRBV6-6 | TRBD2 | ASSRSSGQETQY